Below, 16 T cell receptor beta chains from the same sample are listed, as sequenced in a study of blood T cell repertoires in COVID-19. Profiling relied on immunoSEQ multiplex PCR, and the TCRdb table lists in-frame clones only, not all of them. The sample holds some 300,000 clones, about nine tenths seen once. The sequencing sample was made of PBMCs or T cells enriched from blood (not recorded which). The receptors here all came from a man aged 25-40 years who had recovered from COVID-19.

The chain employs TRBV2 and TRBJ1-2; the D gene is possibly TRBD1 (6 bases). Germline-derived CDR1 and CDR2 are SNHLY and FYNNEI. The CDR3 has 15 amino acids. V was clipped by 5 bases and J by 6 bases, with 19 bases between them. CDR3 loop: CASSLSRGVGDGYTF. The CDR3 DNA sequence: TGTGCCAGCAGTCTGAGCAGGGGTGTGGGTGATGGCTACACCTTC.

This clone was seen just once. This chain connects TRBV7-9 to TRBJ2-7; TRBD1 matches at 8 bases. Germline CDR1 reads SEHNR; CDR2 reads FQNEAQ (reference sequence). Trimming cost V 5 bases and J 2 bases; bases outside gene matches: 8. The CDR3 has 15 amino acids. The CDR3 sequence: CASSARTGNPYEQYF. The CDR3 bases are TGTGCCAGCAGCGCCCGGACAGGGAATCCCTACGAGCAGTACTTC.

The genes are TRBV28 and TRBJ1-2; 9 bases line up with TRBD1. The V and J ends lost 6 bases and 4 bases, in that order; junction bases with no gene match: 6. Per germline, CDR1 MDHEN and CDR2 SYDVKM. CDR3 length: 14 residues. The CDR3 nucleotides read TGTGCCAGCAGCCGGGACAGGGTGGGCTATGGCTACACCTTC. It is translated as CASSRDRVGYGYTF.

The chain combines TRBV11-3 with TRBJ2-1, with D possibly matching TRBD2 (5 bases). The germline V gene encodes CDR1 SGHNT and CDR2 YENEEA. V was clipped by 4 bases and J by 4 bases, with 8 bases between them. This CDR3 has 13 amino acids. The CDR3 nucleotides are TGTGCCAGCAGCTCGCGGGCTTACAATGAGCAGTTCTTC. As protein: CASSSRAYNEQFF.

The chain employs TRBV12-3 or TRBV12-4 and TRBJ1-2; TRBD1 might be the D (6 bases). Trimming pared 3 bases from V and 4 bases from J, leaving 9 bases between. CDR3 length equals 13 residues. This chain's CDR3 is CASSLGTPYGYTF. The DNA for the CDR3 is TGTGCCAGCAGTTTGGGGACACCCTATGGCTACACCTTC.

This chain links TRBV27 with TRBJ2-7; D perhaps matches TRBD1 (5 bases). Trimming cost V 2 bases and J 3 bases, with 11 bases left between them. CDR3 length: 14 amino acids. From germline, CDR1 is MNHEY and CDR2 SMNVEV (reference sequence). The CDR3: CASSLQGRNYEQYF. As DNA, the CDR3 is TGTGCCAGCAGTTTACAGGGAAGGAACTACGAGCAGTACTTC.

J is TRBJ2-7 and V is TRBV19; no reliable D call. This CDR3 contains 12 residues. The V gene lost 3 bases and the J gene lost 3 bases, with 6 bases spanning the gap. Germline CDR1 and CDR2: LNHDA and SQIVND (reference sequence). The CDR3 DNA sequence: TGTGCCAGTAGTATGCCGGGCTACGAGCAGTACTTC. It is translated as CASSMPGYEQYF.

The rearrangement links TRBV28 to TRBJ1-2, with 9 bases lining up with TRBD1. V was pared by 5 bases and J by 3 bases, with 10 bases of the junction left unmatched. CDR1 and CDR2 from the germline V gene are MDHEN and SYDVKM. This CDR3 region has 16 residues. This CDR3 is CASSPLEDRGDYGYTF. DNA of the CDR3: TGTGCCAGCAGTCCATTGGAGGACAGGGGAGACTATGGCTACACCTTC.

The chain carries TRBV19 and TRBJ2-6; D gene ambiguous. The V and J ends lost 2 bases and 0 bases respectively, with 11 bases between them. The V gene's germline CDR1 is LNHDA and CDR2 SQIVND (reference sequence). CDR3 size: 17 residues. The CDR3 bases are TGTGCCAGTAGTATAATCGGTTTACGCTCTGGGGCCAACGTCCTGACTTTC. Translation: CASSIIGLRSGANVLTF. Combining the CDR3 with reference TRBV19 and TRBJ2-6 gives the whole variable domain DGGITQSPKYLFRKEGQNVTLSCEQNLNHDAMYWYRQDPGQGLRLIYYSQIVNDFQKGDIAEGYSVSREKKESFPLTVTSAQKNPTAFYLCASSIIGLRSGANVLTFGAGSRLTVL.

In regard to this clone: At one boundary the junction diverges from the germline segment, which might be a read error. In DNA, the CDR3 is TGTGCTAGTGGGTTGGGGGGGCATCAGCCCCAGCATTTT. Protein: CASGLGGHQPQHF. V gene TRBV12-5 combines with J gene TRBJ1-5; TRBD1 might be the D (6 bases). This CDR3 is 13 amino acids long. In germline, CDR1 is LGHNT, CDR2 FRNRAP. Full variable domain (rest looked up from reference TRBV12-5 and TRBJ1-5): DARVTQTPRHKVTEMGQEVTMRCQPILGHNTVFWYRQTMMQGLELLAYFRNRAPLDDSGMPKDRFSAEMPDATLATLKIQPSEPRDSAVYFCASGLGGHQPQHFGDGTRLSIL.

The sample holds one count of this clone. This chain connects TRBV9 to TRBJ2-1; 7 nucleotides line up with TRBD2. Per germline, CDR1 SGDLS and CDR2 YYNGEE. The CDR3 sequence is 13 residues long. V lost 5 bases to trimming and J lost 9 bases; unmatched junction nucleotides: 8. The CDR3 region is CASSPSGGVEQFF. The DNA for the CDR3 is TGTGCCAGCAGTCCATCGGGGGGAGTTGAGCAGTTCTTC.

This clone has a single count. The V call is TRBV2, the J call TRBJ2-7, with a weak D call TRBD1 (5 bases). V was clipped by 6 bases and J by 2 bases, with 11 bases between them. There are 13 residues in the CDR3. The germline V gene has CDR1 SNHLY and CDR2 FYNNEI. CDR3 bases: TGTGCCAGCAGGGGGCAGGATGCCTACGAGCAGTACTTC. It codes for CASRGQDAYEQYF.

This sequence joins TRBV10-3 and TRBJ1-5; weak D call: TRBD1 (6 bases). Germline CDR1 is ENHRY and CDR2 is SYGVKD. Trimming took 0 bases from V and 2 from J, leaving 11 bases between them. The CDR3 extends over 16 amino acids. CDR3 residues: CAISESGRGGNQPQHF. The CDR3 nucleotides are TGTGCCATCAGTGAGTCCGGCAGGGGCGGCAATCAGCCCCAGCATTTT.

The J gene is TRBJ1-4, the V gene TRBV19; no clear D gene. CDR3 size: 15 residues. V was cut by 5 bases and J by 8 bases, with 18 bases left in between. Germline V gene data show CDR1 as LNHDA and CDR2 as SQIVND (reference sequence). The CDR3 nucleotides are TGTGCCAGTAGTCCCGGCGCCCACGGGATGGAAAAACTGTTTTTT. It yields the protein CASSPGAHGMEKLFF.

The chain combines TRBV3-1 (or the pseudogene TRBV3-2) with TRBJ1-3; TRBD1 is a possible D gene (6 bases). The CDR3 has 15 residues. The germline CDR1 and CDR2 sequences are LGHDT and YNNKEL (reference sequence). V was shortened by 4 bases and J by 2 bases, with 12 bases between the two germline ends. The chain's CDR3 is CASSLSGTPGNTIYF. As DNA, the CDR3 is TGTGCCAGCAGCCTTTCCGGGACACCTGGAAACACCATATATTTT.

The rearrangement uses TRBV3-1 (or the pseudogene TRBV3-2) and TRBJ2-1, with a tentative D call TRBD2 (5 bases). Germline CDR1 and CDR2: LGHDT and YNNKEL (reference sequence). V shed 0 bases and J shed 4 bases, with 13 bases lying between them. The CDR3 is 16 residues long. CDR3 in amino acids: CASSQEGGPSYNEQFF. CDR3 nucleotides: TGTGCCAGCAGCCAAGAGGGCGGGCCATCATACAATGAGCAGTTCTTC.